The 20 T cell receptor beta chains in this list originate from one sample, sequenced in a study of CD8+CD57+ T cells in acquired aplastic anemia (dated by TCRdb to 2016 to 2018). Patients chosen for sequencing had shown expansion of CD8+CD57+ cells by flow cytometry. TCRdb lists the instrument as Illumina HiSeq 2000. Genomic DNA served as template for TCR beta VDJ combination and CDR3 sequence profiling. The raw public reads went through TCRdb reprocessing: fastp at Q25, MiXCR clone calling, in-frame beta chains kept. When rows share a CDR3 protein, they turn into one entry using the most common DNA and genes. This sample gives 150,000 or so distinct CDR3 sequences in total; under 55% of them show up just once. The top ten clones comprise approximately 3% of the sample. The sequencing sample was made of sorted CD4+, CD8+, or CD8+CD57+ T cells (not recorded which) from PBMCs. The receptors come from a human donor with aplastic anemia.

The rearrangement links TRBV10-2 to TRBJ1-1; D perhaps matches TRBD1 (5 bases). The CDR3 is made up of 12 amino acids. V was pared by 6 bases and J by 4 bases, with 9 bases between. Germline CDR1 is WSHSY and CDR2 is SAAADI. CDR3 amino acids: CASSQGATEAFF. Written as DNA, the CDR3 is TGCGCCAGCAGCCAGGGCGCCACTGAAGCTTTCTTT.

The chain links TRBV24-1 to TRBJ1-2, with D hard to call. Between the trimmed V and J ends, which lost 1 base and 6 bases, there was a span of 8 bases. The CDR3 has 13 residues. Per germline, CDR1 KGHDR and CDR2 SFDVKD. CDR3 sequence reads: CATSDLGRDGYTF. The CDR3 coding sequence is TGTGCCACCAGTGATTTAGGTAGGGATGGCTACACCTTC.

The J gene is TRBJ1-5, the V gene TRBV2; no clear D. The CDR3 sequence is 14 residues long. The V and J ends lost 6 bases and 2 bases respectively, with 11 bases between them. Germline-derived CDR1 and CDR2 are SNHLY and FYNNEI. The CDR3 DNA follows: TGTGCCAGCAGGGGCCGTGGTGGCAATCAGCCCCAGCATTTT. Translated, it gives CASRGRGGNQPQHF.

This clonotype was detected ten times or more. The chain combines TRBV4-1 with TRBJ2-5; D perhaps matches TRBD2 (6 bases). Germline assignment: CDR1 MGHRA and CDR2 YSYEKL. The CDR3 runs to 15 residues. V was trimmed by 3 bases and J by 2 bases, leaving 13 bases between them. The CDR3 sequence: CASSQADLAQETQYF. CDR3 in DNA: TGCGCCAGCAGCCAGGCAGACCTAGCGCAAGAGACCCAGTACTTC.

V and J are TRBV20-1 and TRBJ2-7; 8 positions match TRBD2. Germline trimming cut 3 bases from V and 2 bases from J; bases unmatched to any gene: 6. CDR3 length equals 14 residues. Germline loops: CDR1 DFQATT, CDR2 SNEGSKA (reference sequence). The CDR3 loop reads CSARSGSVTYEQYF. The CDR3 DNA reads as TGCAGTGCTAGGAGCGGGAGTGTCACCTACGAGCAGTACTTC.

The chain employs TRBV20-1 and TRBJ2-7; TRBD2 matches 9 bases. This CDR3 region has 15 residues. Germline V gene sequence: CDR1 DFQATT, CDR2 SNEGSKA (reference sequence). V dropped 5 bases and J dropped 5; count of bases not matched to a gene: 13. The chain's CDR3 is CSAQILAGGQDEQYF. For the CDR3, the DNA is TGCAGTGCTCAAATCCTCGCGGGAGGGCAGGACGAGCAGTACTTC.

This clonotype was detected once. The chain carries TRBV2 and TRBJ1-1; no reliable D call. Germline V CDR1 and CDR2: SNHLY, FYNNEI. The CDR3 contains 12 residues. Trimming took off 3 bases at V and 8 bases at J, with 10 bases between the two ends. CDR3 amino acids: CASSDSSTEAFF. CDR3 coding DNA: TGTGCCAGCAGTGACAGTTCCACCGAAGCTTTCTTT.

This clonotype was counted only a few times. The chain is built from TRBV12-5 and TRBJ1-2; the D is unclear. This CDR3 region has 16 residues. The germline V gene has CDR1 LGHNT and CDR2 FRNRAP. V dropped 3 bases and J dropped 1 base, with 15 bases sitting between them. The CDR3 is CASGFQATSGNYGYTF. The DNA for the CDR3 is TGTGCTAGTGGTTTCCAGGCTACTTCGGGTAACTATGGCTACACCTTC.

The rearrangement joins TRBV4-3 to TRBJ2-7; 10 nucleotides match TRBD1. The V segment lost 0 bases and the J segment 4 bases; nucleotides outside the gene matches: 3. This CDR3 has 15 amino acids. CDR1 and CDR2 from the germline V gene are LGHNA and YSLEER. Here the CDR3 reads CASSQETGGEYEQYF. CDR3 coding DNA: TGCGCCAGCAGCCAAGAGACAGGGGGCGAGTACGAGCAGTACTTC.

The chain joins TRBV20-1 to TRBJ2-2; 7 positions match TRBD1. Germline V gene lookup returns CDR1 DFQATT and CDR2 SNEGSKA (reference sequence). Losses at the gene ends were 7 bases for V and 4 bases for J; bases not matched to a gene: 6. CDR3 size: 13 residues. CDR3 protein: CSVRDSFTGELFF. CDR3 sequence (DNA): TGCAGTGTCCGGGACAGCTTCACCGGGGAGCTGTTTTTT.

The chain couples TRBV2 to TRBJ2-3, with 7 bases aligning to TRBD2. The germline V gene encodes CDR1 SNHLY and CDR2 FYNNEI. The CDR3 totals 10 residues. The trim removed 6 bases at V and 12 bases at J, leaving 3 bases unmatched. The CDR3 DNA follows: TGTGCCAGCAGCGGGGGGACCCAGTATTTT. As protein: CASSGGTQYF. Complete variable domain (other parts from reference TRBV2 and TRBJ2-3): EPEVTQTPSHQVTQMGQEVILRCVPISNHLYFYWYRQILGQKVEFLVSFYNNEISEKSEIFDDQFSVERPDGSNFTLKIRSTKLEDSAMYFCASSGGTQYFGPGTRLTVL.

The table lists this clonotype with a few counts. The chain recombines TRBV4-1 with TRBJ1-2; D unclear. The CDR3 runs 14 residues. Trimming pared 0 bases from V and 2 bases from J, leaving 7 bases between. Germline V gene lookup returns CDR1 MGHRA and CDR2 YSYEKL. As DNA, the CDR3 is TGCGCCAGCAGCCAAGATAACATCAACTATGGCTACACCTTC. This translates into CASSQDNINYGYTF.

To note about this clonotype: A read error may account for a junction end that differs from germline. The chain combines TRBV7-2 with TRBJ1-3, with D tentatively TRBD1 (5 bases). Germline V lookup: CDR1 SGHTA, CDR2 FQGNSA. The CDR3 consists of 13 residues. The CDR3 reads CASSLSQGNIIYF. The CDR3 DNA sequence: TGTGCCAGCAGCTTATCTCAGGGAAACATCATATATTTT.

This clonotype was recorded many times. The chain uses TRBV12-3 or TRBV12-4 and TRBJ2-3, with TRBD2 matching 10 bases. This CDR3 comprises 15 residues. V dropped 2 bases and J dropped 5; count of bases not matched to a gene: 4. CDR3 nucleotides: TGTGCCAGCAGTTTATCTAGCGGGAGTGGAGATACGCAGTATTTT. The encoded protein is CASSLSSGSGDTQYF.

This clonotype was observed at least ten times. This chain joins TRBV6-1 and TRBJ1-2; possibly TRBD1 for D (5 bases). This CDR3 comprises 12 residues. Trimming took 7 bases from V and 4 from J, leaving 10 bases between them. CDR1 and CDR2 (germline): MNHNS, SASEGT. CDR3 sequence (DNA): TGTGCCAGCACCCCCGGGGGCTATGGCTACACCTTC. Residues: CASTPGGYGYTF.

At least ten counts were recorded for this clonotype. The chain is built from TRBV6-5 and TRBJ1-2, with TRBD1 as a possible D gene (5 bases). The CDR3 contains 14 residues. The germline V gene encodes CDR1 MNHEY and CDR2 SVGAGI. V lost 6 bases and J lost 6, with 17 bases in between. The CDR3 DNA follows: TGTGCCAGCAGGTACCAGGGACCGCCTCATGGCTACACCTTC. Encoded protein: CASRYQGPPHGYTF.

Many counts were recorded for this clonotype. J is TRBJ2-2 and V is TRBV7-2, with 8 bases matching TRBD1. CDR3 length equals 16 residues. Germline V gene data show CDR1 as SGHTA and CDR2 as FQGNSA. The V segment lost 2 bases and the J segment 4 bases; nucleotides outside the gene matches: 6. CDR3 in amino acids: CASSLMGTGSTGELFF. The CDR3 region has the DNA TGTGCCAGCAGCTTAATGGGGACAGGCTCCACCGGGGAGCTGTTTTTT.

This clonotype was seen many times. The chain carries TRBV7-8 and TRBJ2-5; D is perhaps TRBD1 or TRBD2 (5 bases each). The CDR3 is 15 amino acids. The ends were cut back, 5 bases at V and 5 bases at J, with 18 bases in the middle. Germline CDR1 is SGHVS and CDR2 is FQNEAQ. The CDR3 sequence: CASSPGTQRWETQYF. The CDR3 DNA is TGTGCCAGCAGCCCCGGGACCCAGAGATGGGAGACCCAGTACTTC.

Many counts were recorded for this clonotype. The chain uses TRBV7-2 and TRBJ2-3; D ambiguous. In germline, CDR1 is SGHTA, CDR2 FQGNSA. This CDR3 region has 15 residues. Deletions cut 5 bases from V and 2 bases from J, with 14 bases between. The CDR3 loop reads CASSDQSRDTDTQYF. The CDR3 DNA sequence: TGTGCCAGCAGCGATCAGTCTAGAGACACAGATACGCAGTATTTT. Full variable domain (remainder filled in from reference TRBV7-2 and TRBJ2-3): GAGVSQSPSNKVTEKGKDVELRCDPISGHTALYWYRQSLGQGLEFLIYFQGNSAPDKSGLPSDRFSAERTGGSVSTLTIQRTQQEDSAVYLCASSDQSRDTDTQYFGPGTRLTVL.

This clonotype appeared many times. The V and J genes are TRBV10-2 and TRBJ2-5, with 7 bases identical to TRBD2. Germline V CDR1 and CDR2: WSHSY, SAAADI. The CDR3 length is 15 residues. V lost 3 bases to trimming and J lost 2 bases; unmatched junction nucleotides: 6. In nucleotides, the CDR3 is TGCGCCAGCAGTGACAGGGCGGGAGCACAAGAGACCCAGTACTTC. This sequence encodes CASSDRAGAQETQYF.